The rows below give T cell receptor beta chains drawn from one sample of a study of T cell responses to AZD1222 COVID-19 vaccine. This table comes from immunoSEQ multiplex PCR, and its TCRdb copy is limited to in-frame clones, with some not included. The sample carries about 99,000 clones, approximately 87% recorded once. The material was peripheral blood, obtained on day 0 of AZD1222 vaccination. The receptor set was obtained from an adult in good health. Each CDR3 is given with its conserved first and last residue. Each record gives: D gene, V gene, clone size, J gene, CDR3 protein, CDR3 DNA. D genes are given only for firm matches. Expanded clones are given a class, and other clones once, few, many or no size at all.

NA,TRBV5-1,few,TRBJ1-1,CASSLSKNTEAFF,TGCGCCAGCAGCTTGAGTAAGAACACTGAAGCTTTCTTT
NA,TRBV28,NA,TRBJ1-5,CASSFPNRGELYQPQHF,TGTGCCAGCAGTTTCCCCAACCGGGGGGAGCTTTATCAGCCCCAGCATTTT
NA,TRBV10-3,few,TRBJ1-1,CAISESQGDTEAFF,TGTGCCATCAGTGAGTCTCAGGGTGACACTGAAGCTTTCTTT
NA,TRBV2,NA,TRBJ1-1,CASSGTFTSEAFF,TGTGCCAGCAGTGGGACTTTTACTTCCGAAGCTTTCTTT
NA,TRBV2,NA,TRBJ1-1,CASSNSRPFVNTEAFF,TGTGCCAGCAGTAACTCCCGACCGTTTGTGAACACTGAAGCTTTCTTT
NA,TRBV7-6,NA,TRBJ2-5,CASSRDLSQETQYF,TGTGCCAGCAGCCGGGACCTCTCCCAAGAGACCCAGTACTTC
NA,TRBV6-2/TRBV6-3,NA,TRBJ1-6,CASSLPGRSNSPLHF,TGTGCCAGCAGTTTACCGGGACGCTCTAATTCACCCCTCCACTTT
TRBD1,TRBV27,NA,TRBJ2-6,CASSLGTGTNVLTF,TGTGCCAGCAGTTTAGGGACAGGGACCAACGTCCTGACTTTC
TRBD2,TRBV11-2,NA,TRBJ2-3,CASSQGLAGAGTDTQYF,TGTGCCAGCAGCCAAGGACTAGCGGGAGCGGGAACAGATACGCAGTATTTT
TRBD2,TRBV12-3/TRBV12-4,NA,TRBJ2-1,CATSTSGDNEQFF,TGTGCCACCTCGACTAGCGGAGACAATGAGCAGTTCTTC
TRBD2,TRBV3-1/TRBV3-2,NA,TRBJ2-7,CASSLGLAGDEQYF,TGTGCCAGCAGCCTGGGACTAGCGGGAGATGAGCAGTACTTC
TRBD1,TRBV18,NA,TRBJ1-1,CASSPVVHRGRGIEAFF,TGTGCCAGCTCACCAGTGGTCCACAGGGGGCGTGGGATTGAAGCTTTCTTT
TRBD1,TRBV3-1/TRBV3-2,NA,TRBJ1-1,CASSRGQENTEAFF,TGTGCCAGCAGCCGGGGACAGGAGAACACTGAAGCTTTCTTT
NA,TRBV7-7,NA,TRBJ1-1,CASSLGQNTEAFF,TGTGCCAGCAGCTTGGGCCAGAACACTGAAGCTTTCTTT
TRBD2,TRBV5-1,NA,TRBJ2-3,CASSFSASGAGDTQYF,TGCGCCAGCAGCTTCTCCGCTAGCGGGGCGGGGGATACGCAGTATTTT
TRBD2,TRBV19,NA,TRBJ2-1,CASSGLVFDNEQFF,TGTGCCAGTAGTGGACTAGTCTTTGACAATGAGCAGTTCTTC
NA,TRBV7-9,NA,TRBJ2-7,CASSSLVGNSYEQYF,TGTGCCAGCAGCTCCCTCGTGGGTAACTCCTACGAGCAGTACTTC
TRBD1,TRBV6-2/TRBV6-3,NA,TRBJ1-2,CASSQTVGTEYGYTF,TGTGCCAGCAGCCAAACGGTCGGGACAGAATATGGCTACACCTTC
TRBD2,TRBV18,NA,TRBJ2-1,CASSPATSGTQFF,TGTGCCAGCTCACCGGCGACTAGCGGGACTCAGTTCTTC
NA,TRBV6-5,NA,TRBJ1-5,CASGSGVGNQPQHF,TGTGCCAGCGGCTCAGGAGTGGGGAATCAGCCCCAGCATTTT
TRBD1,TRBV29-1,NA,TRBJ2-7,CSAQTGAYEQYF,TGCAGCGCCCAGACAGGGGCCTACGAGCAGTACTTC
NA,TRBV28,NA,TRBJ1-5,CASSLPGKPAQPQHF,TGTGCCAGCAGTTTACCCGGAAAGCCAGCTCAGCCCCAGCATTTT
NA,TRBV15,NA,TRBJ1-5,CATSRRGGANMAQHF,TGTGCCACCAGCAGAAGAGGGGGGGCGAATATGGCCCAGCATTTT
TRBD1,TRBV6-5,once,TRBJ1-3,CASSSTAGGLGNTIYF,TGTGCCAGCAGTTCCACCGCAGGGGGTCTCGGAAACACCATATATTTT
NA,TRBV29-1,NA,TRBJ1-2,CSVGLSPGTGTSGYTF,TGCAGCGTTGGCTTATCTCCAGGGACGGGTACAAGTGGCTACACCTTC
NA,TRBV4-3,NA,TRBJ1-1,CASSQGRVSTEAFF,TGCGCCAGCAGCCAAGGACGGGTTTCCACTGAAGCTTTCTTT
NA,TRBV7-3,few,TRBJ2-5,CASSLTDQETQYF,TGTGCCAGCAGCTTAACGGACCAAGAGACCCAGTACTTC
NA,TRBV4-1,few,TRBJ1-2,CASSQTDYSYGYTF,TGCGCCAGCAGCCAAACAGATTATAGCTATGGCTACACCTTC
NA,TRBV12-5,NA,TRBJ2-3,CASGFGSTDTQYF,TGTGCTAGTGGTTTCGGTAGCACAGATACGCAGTATTTT
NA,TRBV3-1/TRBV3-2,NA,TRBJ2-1,CASSQDRGYDNEQFF,TGTGCCAGCAGCCAAGACAGGGGTTACGACAATGAGCAGTTCTTC
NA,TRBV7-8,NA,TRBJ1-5,CASTARRLTRGERGSNQPQHF,TGTGCCAGCACCGCCAGACGGTTGACACGAGGGGAGAGGGGTAGCAATCAGCCCCAGCATTTT
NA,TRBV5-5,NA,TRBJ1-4,CASSLAHTHGGRGEKLFF,TGTGCCAGCAGCTTGGCGCACACCCACGGGGGACGGGGTGAAAAACTGTTTTTT
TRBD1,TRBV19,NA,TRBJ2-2,CASSGSNRGRGTGELFF,TGTGCCAGTAGTGGCTCCAACAGGGGGCGAGGGACCGGGGAGCTGTTTTTT
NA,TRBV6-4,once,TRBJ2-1,CASSDSTDRPYNEQFF,TGTGCCAGCAGTGACTCGACTGACAGACCCTACAATGAGCAGTTCTTC
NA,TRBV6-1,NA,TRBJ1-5,CASSEATSGGRQPQHF,TGTGCCAGCAGTGAAGCGACCTCTGGGGGCCGGCAGCCCCAGCATTTT
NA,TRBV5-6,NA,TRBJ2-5,CASSLRQGGWETQYF,TGTGCCAGCAGCTTAAGACAGGGAGGGTGGGAGACCCAGTACTTC
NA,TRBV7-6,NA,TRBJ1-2,CASRLLAGVDGYTF,TGTGCCAGCAGGCTTTTGGCAGGGGTGGATGGCTACACCTTC
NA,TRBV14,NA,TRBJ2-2,CASRNTGELFF,TGTGCCAGCAGAAACACCGGGGAGCTGTTTTTT
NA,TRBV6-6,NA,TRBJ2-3,CASKKQDSTDTQYF,TGTGCCAGCAAGAAACAGGACTCCACAGATACGCAGTATTTT
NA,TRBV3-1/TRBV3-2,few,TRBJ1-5,CASSPNLNQPQHF,TGTGCCAGCAGCCCAAACCTCAATCAGCCCCAGCATTTT
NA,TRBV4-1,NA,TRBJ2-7,CASSQVGRGRGSYEQYF,TGCGCCAGCAGCCAAGTAGGACGCGGGCGAGGTTCCTACGAGCAGTACTTC
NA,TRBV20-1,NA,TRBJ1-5,CSASGVTSNQPQHF,TGCAGTGCTAGTGGTGTTACAAGCAATCAGCCCCAGCATTTT
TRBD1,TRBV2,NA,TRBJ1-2,CASSEIGINRATGRIRGYTF,TGTGCCAGCAGTGAAATAGGTATAAATAGGGCGACAGGGAGAATTCGAGGCTACACCTTC
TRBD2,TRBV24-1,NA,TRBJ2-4,CATSDPWEGYRSGKNIQYF,TGTGCCACCAGTGATCCGTGGGAGGGGTACCGTAGCGGTAAAAACATTCAGTACTTC
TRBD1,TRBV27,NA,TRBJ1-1,CASSWTGGRSTEAFF,TGTGCCAGCAGTTGGACAGGGGGCCGGAGCACTGAAGCTTTCTTT
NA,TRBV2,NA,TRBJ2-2,CASSDDGPGELFF,TGTGCCAGCAGTGATGACGGCCCCGGGGAGCTGTTTTTT